This TCR beta chain is from a study of shared clonotypes between healthy human individuals. Sequencing used immunoSEQ multiplex PCR; TCRdb keeps in-frame clones, though not all of them. The sample records under 600,000 clones, almost 80% being singletons. Whole-study results and caveats: In this cohort, only blood was sampled, and tissue repertoires likely differ.

The ends lost 3 bases at V and 2 bases at J; junction bases unmatched: 2. The CDR3 runs 15 residues. Germline loops: CDR1 SGHRS, CDR2 YFSETQ. As to this clone: Its antigen remains unknown. At the DNA level, this CDR3 is encoded by other sequences in the same sample as well.

This receptor was identified in a woman aged 40 to 50 in good health. Some clones in this sample may be carry-over from other donors' samples. The specimen was PBMCs. V gene TRBV5-1 combines with J gene TRBJ2-7, with 13 bases matching TRBD2. The CDR3 sequence: CASSYGTSGTYEQYF. The CDR3 DNA is TGCGCCAGCAGCTACGGGACTAGCGGGACCTACGAGCAGTACTTC.